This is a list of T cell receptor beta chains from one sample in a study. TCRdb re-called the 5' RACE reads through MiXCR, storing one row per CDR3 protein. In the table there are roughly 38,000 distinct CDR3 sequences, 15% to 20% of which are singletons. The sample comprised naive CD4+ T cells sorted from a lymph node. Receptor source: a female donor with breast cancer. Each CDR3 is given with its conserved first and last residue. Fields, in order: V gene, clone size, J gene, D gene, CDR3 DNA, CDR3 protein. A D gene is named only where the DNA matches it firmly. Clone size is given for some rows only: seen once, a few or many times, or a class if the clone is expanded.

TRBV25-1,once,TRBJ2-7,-,TGTGCCAGCAGTGATACAATTTCCCCCTACGAGCAGTACTTC,CASSDTISPYEQYF
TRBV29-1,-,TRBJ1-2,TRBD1,TGCAGCGTTAACAGGGGAGGCTATGGCTACACCTTC,CSVNRGGYGYTF
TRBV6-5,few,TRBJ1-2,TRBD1,TGTGCCAGCAGTTGGGACAGGGGAAGATTGGGCTACACCTTC,CASSWDRGRLGYTF
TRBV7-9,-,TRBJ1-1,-,TGTGCCAGCAGCTCCCTCAGGAACACTGAAGCTTTCTTT,CASSSLRNTEAFF
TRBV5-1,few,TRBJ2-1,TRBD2,TGCGCCAGCAGCGCGGGGGGGAGCTCCTACAATGAGCAGTTCTTC,CASSAGGSSYNEQFF
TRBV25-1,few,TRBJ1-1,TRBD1,TGTGCCAGCAGTGTGACCCGGACAGGGAGGAACACTGAAGCTTTCTTT,CASSVTRTGRNTEAFF
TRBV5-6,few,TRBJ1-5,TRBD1,TGTGCCAGCAGCTTGCGACAGGGTAATCAGCCCCAGCATTTT,CASSLRQGNQPQHF
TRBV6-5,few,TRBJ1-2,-,TGTGCCAGCAGTTCCACAGGGTTCTATGGCTACACCTTC,CASSSTGFYGYTF
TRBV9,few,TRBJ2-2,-,TGTGCCAGCAGCGTAGGGCCCGCGCGTGGGGAGCTGTTTTTT,CASSVGPARGELFF
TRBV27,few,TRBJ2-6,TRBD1,TGTGCCAGCAGTTTAGTCGGGACAGGGGTCCCTGGGGCCAACGTCCTGACTTTC,CASSLVGTGVPGANVLTF
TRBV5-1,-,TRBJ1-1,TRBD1,TGCGCCAGCAGCTTGGATCAGGGGGGCAGCACAGAAGCTTTCTTT,CASSLDQGGSTEAFF
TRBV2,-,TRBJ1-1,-,TGTGCCACCGCCCTGGGACCTAACACTGAAGCTCTCTTT,CATALGPNTEALF
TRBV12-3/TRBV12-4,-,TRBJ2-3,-,TGTGCCAGCAGTTTGGGGATAGATACGCAGTATTTT,CASSLGIDTQYF
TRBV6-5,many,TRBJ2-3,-,TGTGCCAGCAGGCGTCGGACTACCCTCGCAGATACGCAGTATTTT,CASRRRTTLADTQYF
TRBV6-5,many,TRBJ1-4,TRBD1,TGTGCCACTAGAAGCGGACAGGGGAATGAAAAACTGTTTTTT,CATRSGQGNEKLFF
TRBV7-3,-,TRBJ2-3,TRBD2,TGTGCCAGCAGCCCGGACGGGGGGATGCAGTATTTT,CASSPDGGMQYF
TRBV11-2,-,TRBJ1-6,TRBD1,TGTGCCAGCGCCCGGACAGGGAATAGGGATTCACCCCTCCACTTT,CASARTGNRDSPLHF